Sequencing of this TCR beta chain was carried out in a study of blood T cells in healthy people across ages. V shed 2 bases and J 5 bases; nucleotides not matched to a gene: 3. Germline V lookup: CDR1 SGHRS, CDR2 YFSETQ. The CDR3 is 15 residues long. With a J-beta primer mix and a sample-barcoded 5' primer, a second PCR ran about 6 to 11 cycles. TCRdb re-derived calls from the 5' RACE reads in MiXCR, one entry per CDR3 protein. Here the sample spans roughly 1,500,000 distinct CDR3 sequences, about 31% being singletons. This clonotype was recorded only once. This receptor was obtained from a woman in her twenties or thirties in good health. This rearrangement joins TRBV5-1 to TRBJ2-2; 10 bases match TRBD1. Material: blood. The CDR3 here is CASSFRQGATGELFF. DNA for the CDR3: TGCGCCAGCAGCTTTCGACAGGGGGCAACCGGGGAGCTGTTTTTT.